This T cell receptor (beta chain) was captured in a study of T cell changes during pregnancy in multiple sclerosis. This CDR3 has 13 residues. J was trimmed by 7 bases and V by 4 bases; bases with no gene match: 3. The germline CDR1 and CDR2 sequences are SGHTA and FQGNSA. The sample holds one count of this clone. The data were produced by immunoSEQ multiplex PCR, yet TCRdb's version contains in-frame clones alone and is incomplete. The profile shows around 34,000 clones, almost 90% of them singletons. The receptor was isolated from a female donor with multiple sclerosis, enrolled in a pregnancy study. Here the sequenced sample was CD4+ T cells from peripheral blood mononuclear cells, taken in the second trimester of pregnancy. J is TRBJ1-4 and V is TRBV7-2; 7 bases match TRBD1. The CDR3 reads CASSSGTVEKLFF. In nucleotides, the CDR3 is TGTGCCAGCAGCTCTGGGACAGTTGAAAAACTGTTTTTT.